This TCR beta chain was recovered during a study of T cells in narcolepsy. Study findings and constraints: Comparing one patient's CSF and blood CD4+ clonotypes highlighted HCRT- and TRIB2-specific autoreactive clonotypes. Reportedly, autoreactive clonotypes were serially detected in patients' blood but not controls'. Autoreactive clone sequences were missing from some blood memory CD4+ repertoires.

Concerning this clone itself: Its antigen is undetermined.

Trimming pared 1 base from V and 7 bases from J, leaving 16 bases between. CDR1 is SGHTA and CDR2 is FQGNSA in the germline V gene. The CDR3 contains 15 residues. Clones were read by immunoSEQ multiplex PCR, and TCRdb kept only the in-frame ones, dropping some. This table has about 35,000 clones, over 65% appearing once. V and J are TRBV7-2 and TRBJ1-2, with D unresolved. Sequencing used memory (CD45RA-) CD4+ T cells from blood. The source of this sequence is a human donor in good health. The CDR3 region has the DNA TGTGCCAGCAGCTTAGACGGACGGCTGATGGGTGGCTACACCTTC. It translates to CASSLDGRLMGGYTF.